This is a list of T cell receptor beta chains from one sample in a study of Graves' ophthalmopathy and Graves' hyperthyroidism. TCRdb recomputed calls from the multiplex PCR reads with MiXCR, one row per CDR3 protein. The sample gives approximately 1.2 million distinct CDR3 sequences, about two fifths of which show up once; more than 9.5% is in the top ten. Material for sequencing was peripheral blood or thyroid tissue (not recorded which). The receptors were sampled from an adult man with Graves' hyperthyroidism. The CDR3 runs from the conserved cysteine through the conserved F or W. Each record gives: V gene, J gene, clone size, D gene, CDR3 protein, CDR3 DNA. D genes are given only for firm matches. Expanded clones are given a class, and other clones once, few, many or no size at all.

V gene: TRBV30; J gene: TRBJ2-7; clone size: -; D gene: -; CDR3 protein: CAWRAGNEQYF; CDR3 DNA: TGTGCCTGGAGAGCAGGGAACGAGCAGTACTTC
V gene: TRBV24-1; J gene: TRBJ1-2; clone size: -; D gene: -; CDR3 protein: CATSVNRLNYGYTF; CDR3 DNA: TGTGCCACCAGTGTAAACAGGCTCAACTATGGCTACACCTTC
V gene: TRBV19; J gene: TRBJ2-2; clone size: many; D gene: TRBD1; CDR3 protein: CASKTGGAVVAGELFF; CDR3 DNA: TGTGCCAGTAAAACAGGGGGCGCGGTGGTCGCCGGGGAGCTGTTTTTT
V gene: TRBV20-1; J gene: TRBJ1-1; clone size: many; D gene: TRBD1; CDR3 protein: CSALQGAKNGAFF; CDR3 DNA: TGCAGTGCGCTACAGGGGGCTAAAAATGGGGCTTTCTTT
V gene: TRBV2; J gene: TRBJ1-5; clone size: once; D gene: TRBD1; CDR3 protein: CASSDWTGRQPQHF; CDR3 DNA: TGTGCCAGCAGTGATTGGACAGGGAGACAGCCCCAGCATTTT
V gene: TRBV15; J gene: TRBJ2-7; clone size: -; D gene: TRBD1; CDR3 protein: CATRITGGFEQYF; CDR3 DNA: TGTGCCACCAGGATAACAGGGGGGTTCGAGCAGTACTTC
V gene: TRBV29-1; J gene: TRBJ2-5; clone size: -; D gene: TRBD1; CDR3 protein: CSVVTGGGQETQYF; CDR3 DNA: TGCAGCGTTGTGACAGGGGGGGGGCAAGAGACCCAGTACTTC
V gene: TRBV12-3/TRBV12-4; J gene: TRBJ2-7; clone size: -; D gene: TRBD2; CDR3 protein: CAISSGSVDEQYF; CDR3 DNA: TGTGCCATAAGTAGCGGGAGTGTCGACGAGCAGTACTTC
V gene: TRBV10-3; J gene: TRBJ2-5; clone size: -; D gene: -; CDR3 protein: CAISESTGISQPQYF; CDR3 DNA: TGTGCCATCAGTGAGAGTACAGGGATAAGTCAGCCCCAGTACTTC
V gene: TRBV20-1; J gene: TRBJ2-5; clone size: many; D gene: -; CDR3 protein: CSARVPRGRGETQYF; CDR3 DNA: TGCAGTGCTAGAGTCCCAAGGGGTCGAGGAGAGACCCAGTACTTC
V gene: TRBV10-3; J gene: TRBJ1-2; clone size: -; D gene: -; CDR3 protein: CAISGQERDGYTF; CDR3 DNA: TGTGCCATCAGTGGACAGGAACGGGATGGCTACACCTTC
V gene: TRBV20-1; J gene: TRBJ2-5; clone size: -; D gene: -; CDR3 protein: CSAKGANTYF; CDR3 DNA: TGCAGTGCAAAAGGGGCAAACACGTACTTC
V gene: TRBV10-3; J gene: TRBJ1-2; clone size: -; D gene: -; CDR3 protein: CASLGGLRDTEVDGYTF; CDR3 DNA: TGTGCCTCCCTGGGGGGGCTAAGGGACACTGAAGTGGATGGCTACACCTTC
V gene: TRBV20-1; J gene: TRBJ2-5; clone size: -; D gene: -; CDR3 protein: CSAVGDTAYQETQYF; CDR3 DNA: TGCAGTGCCGTGGGAGATACTGCTTATCAAGAGACCCAGTACTTC
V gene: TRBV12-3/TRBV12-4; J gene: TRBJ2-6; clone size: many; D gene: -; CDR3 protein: CASRVGLQSGANVLTF; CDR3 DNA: TGTGCCAGCAGAGTCGGGCTCCAATCTGGGGCCAACGTCCTGACTTTC
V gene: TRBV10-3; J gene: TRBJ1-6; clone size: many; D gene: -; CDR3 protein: CAISVGNSPLHF; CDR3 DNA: TGTGCCATCAGTGTCGGGAATTCACCCCTCCACTTT
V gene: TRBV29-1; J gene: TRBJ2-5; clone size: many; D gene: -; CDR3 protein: CSVEVSSGGARETQYF; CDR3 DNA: TGCAGCGTTGAAGTATCGTCTGGGGGGGCCAGGGAGACCCAGTACTTC
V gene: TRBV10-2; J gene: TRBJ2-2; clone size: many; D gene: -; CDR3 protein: CASWKVNTEIAGELFF; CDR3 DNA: TGCGCCAGCTGGAAGGTCAATACGGAGATCGCCGGGGAGCTGTTTTTT
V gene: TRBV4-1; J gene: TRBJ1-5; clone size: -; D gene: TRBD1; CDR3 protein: CASSRPLGDRGRGSNQPQHF; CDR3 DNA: TGCGCCAGCAGCCGACCTTTGGGGGACAGGGGCAGAGGAAGCAATCAGCCCCAGCATTTT
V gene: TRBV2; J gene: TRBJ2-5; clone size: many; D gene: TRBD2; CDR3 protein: CASKDTLAGGLVTQYF; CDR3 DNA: TGTGCCAGCAAAGACACACTAGCGGGGGGGCTAGTGACCCAGTACTTC
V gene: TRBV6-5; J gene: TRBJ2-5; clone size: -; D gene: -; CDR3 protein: CASRPLGAQETQYF; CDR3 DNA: TGTGCCAGCAGACCCCTCGGGGCCCAAGAGACCCAGTACTTC
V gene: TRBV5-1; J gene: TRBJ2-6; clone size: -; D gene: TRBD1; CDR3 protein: CASSLRGDRANGANVLTF; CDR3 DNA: TGCGCCAGCAGCCTGAGAGGGGACAGGGCGAATGGGGCCAACGTCCTGACTTTC
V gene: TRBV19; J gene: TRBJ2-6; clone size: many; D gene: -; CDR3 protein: CASRKGRSYSGANVLTF; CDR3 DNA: TGTGCCAGTAGAAAGGGACGGTCGTACTCTGGGGCCAACGTCCTGACTTTC
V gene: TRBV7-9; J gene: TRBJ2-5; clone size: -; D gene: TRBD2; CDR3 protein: CASSQAGGSGAETQYF; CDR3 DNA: TGTGCCAGCAGCCAGGCCGGGGGTAGCGGGGCGGAGACCCAGTACTTC
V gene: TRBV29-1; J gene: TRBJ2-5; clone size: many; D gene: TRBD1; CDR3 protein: CSVEVGTAKETQYF; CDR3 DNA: TGCAGCGTTGAAGTTGGGACAGCCAAAGAGACCCAGTACTTC
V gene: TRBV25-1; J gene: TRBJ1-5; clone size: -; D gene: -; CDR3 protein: CASSLQVSLPQHF; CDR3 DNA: TGTGCCAGCAGTTTACAGGTTTCTTTACCCCAGCATTTT
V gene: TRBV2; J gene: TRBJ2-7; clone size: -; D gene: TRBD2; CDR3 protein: CASYAGGVYEQYF; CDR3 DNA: TGTGCCAGTTATGCGGGAGGGGTGTACGAGCAGTACTTC
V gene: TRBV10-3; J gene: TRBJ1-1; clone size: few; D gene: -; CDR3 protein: CAISEEGIEAFF; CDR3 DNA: TGTGCCATCAGTGAGGAGGGGATTGAAGCTTTCTTT
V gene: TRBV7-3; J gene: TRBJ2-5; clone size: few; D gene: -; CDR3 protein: CASSLSGRPARLKETQYF; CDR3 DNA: TGTGCCAGCAGCTTATCCGGTAGACCCGCCCGCTTAAAAGAGACCCAGTACTTC
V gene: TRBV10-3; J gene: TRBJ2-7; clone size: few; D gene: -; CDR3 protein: CAIRAEEYEQYF; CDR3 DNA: TGTGCCATCAGGGCAGAAGAATACGAGCAGTACTTC
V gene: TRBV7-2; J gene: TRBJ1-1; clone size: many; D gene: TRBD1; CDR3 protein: CASSFRTGSTEAFF; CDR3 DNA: TGTGCCAGCAGCTTCAGGACAGGGAGCACTGAAGCTTTCTTT
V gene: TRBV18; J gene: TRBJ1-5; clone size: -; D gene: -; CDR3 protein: CASSPRDTQPQHF; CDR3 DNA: TGTGCCAGCTCACCAAGGGATACTCAGCCCCAGCATTTT
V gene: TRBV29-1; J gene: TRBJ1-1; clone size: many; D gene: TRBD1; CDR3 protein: CSVGQGPNTEAFF; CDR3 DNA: TGCAGCGTTGGACAGGGCCCGAACACTGAAGCTTTCTTT
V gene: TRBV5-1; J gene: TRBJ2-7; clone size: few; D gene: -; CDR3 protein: CASSLAVQGGEQYF; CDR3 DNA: TGCGCCAGCAGCTTGGCAGTACAGGGCGGCGAGCAGTACTTC
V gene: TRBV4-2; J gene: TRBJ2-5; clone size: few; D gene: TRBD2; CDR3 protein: CASSHSRLAGVQETQYF; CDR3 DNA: TGTGCCAGCAGCCATAGCAGACTAGCGGGAGTCCAAGAGACCCAGTACTTC
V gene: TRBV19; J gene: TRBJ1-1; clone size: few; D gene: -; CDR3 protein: CASKWGITLDTEAFF; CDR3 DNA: TGTGCCAGTAAATGGGGAATTACGTTGGACACTGAAGCTTTCTTT
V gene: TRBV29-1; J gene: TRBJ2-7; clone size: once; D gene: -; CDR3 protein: CSVRAPGSYEQYF; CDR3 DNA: TGCAGCGTTCGGGCCCCTGGGTCCTACGAGCAGTACTTC
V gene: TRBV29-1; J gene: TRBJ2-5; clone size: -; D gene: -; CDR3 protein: CSVRFPGGIETQYF; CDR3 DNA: TGCAGCGTACGATTCCCTGGAGGGATAGAGACCCAGTACTTC
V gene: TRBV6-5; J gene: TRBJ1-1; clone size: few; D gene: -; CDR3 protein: CASSSRAGDGEAFF; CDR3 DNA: TGTGCCAGCAGTTCTAGGGCAGGGGACGGTGAAGCTTTCTTT
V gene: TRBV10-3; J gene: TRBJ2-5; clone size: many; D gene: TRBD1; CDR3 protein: CASSPGDRGTQYF; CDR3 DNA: TGTGCCAGCAGCCCCGGGGACAGGGGGACCCAGTACTTC
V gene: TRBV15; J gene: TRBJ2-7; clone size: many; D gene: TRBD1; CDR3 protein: CATSFATGGYEQYF; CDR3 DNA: TGTGCCACCAGCTTCGCGACAGGGGGCTACGAGCAGTACTTC
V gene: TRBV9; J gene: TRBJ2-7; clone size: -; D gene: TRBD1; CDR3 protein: CASSPRGRGYEQYF; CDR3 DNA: TGTGCCAGCTCCCCCCGCGGCAGGGGGTACGAGCAGTACTTC
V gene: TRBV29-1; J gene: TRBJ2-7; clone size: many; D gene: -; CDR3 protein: CSVPMVGFYF; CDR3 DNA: TGCAGCGTCCCCATGGTCGGGTTCTACTTC
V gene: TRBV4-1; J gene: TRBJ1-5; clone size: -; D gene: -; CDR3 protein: CASSQMGGRVLNQPQHF; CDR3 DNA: TGCGCCAGCAGCCAAATGGGGGGCAGGGTCCTCAATCAGCCCCAGCATTTT
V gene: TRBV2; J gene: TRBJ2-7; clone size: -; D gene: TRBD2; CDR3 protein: CASSVSSGRPREQYF; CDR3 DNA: TGTGCCAGCAGTGTCTCCAGCGGGAGGCCCCGCGAGCAGTACTTC
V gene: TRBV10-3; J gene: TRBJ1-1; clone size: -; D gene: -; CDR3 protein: CAISESGQNEAFF; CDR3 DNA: TGTGCCATCAGTGAGTCGGGGCAGAATGAAGCTTTCTTT
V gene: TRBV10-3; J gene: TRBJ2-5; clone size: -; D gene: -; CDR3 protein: CAISESGLDEETQYF; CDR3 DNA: TGTGCCATCAGTGAGTCAGGTTTGGATGAAGAGACCCAGTACTTC
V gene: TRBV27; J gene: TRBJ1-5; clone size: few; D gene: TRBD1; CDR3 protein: CASRRTGTSNQPQHF; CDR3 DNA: TGTGCCAGCAGGAGGACAGGGACTAGCAATCAGCCCCAGCATTTT
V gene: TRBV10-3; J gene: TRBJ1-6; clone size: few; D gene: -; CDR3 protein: CASSYSNRLGLSPLHF; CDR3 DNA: TGTGCCAGCAGTTACTCGAACCGGTTAGGCCTTTCACCCCTCCACTTT
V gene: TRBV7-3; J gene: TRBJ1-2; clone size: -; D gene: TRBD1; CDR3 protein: CASSLEAWTGGYTF; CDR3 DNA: TGTGCCAGCAGCTTAGAAGCGTGGACAGGTGGCTACACCTTC
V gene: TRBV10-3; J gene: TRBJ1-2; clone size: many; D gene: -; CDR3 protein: CAISEDRRNGLNGYTF; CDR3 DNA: TGTGCCATCAGTGAGGACAGGAGAAACGGGCTCAATGGCTACACCTTC
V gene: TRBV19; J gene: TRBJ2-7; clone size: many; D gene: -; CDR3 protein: CASSPRGLDYEQYF; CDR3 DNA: TGTGCCAGTAGTCCGCGAGGACTCGACTACGAGCAGTACTTC
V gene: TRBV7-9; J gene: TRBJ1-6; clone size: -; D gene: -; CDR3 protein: CASSLGSGSPLHF; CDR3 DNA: TGTGCCAGCAGCTTAGGATCGGGATCACCCCTCCACTTT
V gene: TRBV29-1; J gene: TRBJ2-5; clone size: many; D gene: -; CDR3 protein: CSVESLWVAETQYF; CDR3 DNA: TGCAGCGTTGAAAGCCTTTGGGTTGCAGAGACCCAGTACTTC
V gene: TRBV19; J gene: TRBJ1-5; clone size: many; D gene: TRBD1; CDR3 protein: CASSADRGHGQPQHF; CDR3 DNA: TGTGCCAGTAGTGCAGACAGGGGGCATGGGCAGCCCCAGCATTTT
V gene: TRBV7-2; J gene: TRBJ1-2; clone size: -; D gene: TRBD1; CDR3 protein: CASTPTGGRGYTF; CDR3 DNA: TGTGCCAGCACCCCGACAGGGGGCCGTGGCTACACCTTC
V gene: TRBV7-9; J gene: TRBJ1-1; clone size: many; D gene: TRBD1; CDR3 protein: CASSRTGMNTEAFF; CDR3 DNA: TGTGCCAGCAGCCGGACAGGGATGAACACTGAAGCTTTCTTT